A selection of T cell receptor beta chains follows, all from one sample in a study of blood T cell repertoires in COVID-19. Libraries were prepared by immunoSEQ multiplex PCR; TCRdb keeps only in-frame clonotypes and omits some of them. The sample consists of about 140,000 clones, about 80% of them appearing once. What was sequenced was peripheral blood. The source is a woman aged 55-69 years with acute or convalescent COVID-19. Each CDR3 is given with its conserved first and last residue. D genes are given only for firm matches. Clone size is shown for a subset of rows, as once, few, many or a class of expanded clone.

d_call: TRBD1; j_call: TRBJ1-1; clone_size: few; v_call: TRBV6-5; cdr3_nt: TGTGCCACCTTGACAGGGATTAACACTGAAGCTTTCTTT; cdr3_aa: CATLTGINTEAFF
d_call: TRBD1; j_call: TRBJ2-2; clone_size: .; v_call: TRBV5-4; cdr3_nt: TGTGCCAGCAGCCCCGGGACAGGCCTCGCGAACACCGGGGAGCTGTTTTTT; cdr3_aa: CASSPGTGLANTGELFF
d_call: TRBD1; j_call: TRBJ2-2; clone_size: .; v_call: TRBV5-3; cdr3_nt: TGTGCCAGAAGATTAGGACAGGGCAGCACCGGGGAGCTGTTTTTT; cdr3_aa: CARRLGQGSTGELFF
d_call: TRBD1; j_call: TRBJ1-6; clone_size: .; v_call: TRBV27; cdr3_nt: TGTGCCAGCAGTATCGGGACAGCGGCTTATTCACCCCTCCACTTT; cdr3_aa: CASSIGTAAYSPLHF
d_call: TRBD2; j_call: TRBJ2-1; clone_size: .; v_call: TRBV27; cdr3_nt: TGTGCCAGCAGTTTATCGGTACGACTAGCGGGATACAATGAGCAGTTCTTC; cdr3_aa: CASSLSVRLAGYNEQFF
d_call: TRBD1; j_call: TRBJ2-5; clone_size: once; v_call: TRBV24-1; cdr3_nt: TGTGCCACCAGTGTGGGACAGGGACAAGAGACCCAGTACTTC; cdr3_aa: CATSVGQGQETQYF
d_call: TRBD2; j_call: TRBJ2-7; clone_size: few; v_call: TRBV3-1/TRBV3-2; cdr3_nt: TGTGCCAGCACACTAGCGGGGGGTGGACACGAGCAGTACTTC; cdr3_aa: CASTLAGGGHEQYF
d_call: .; j_call: TRBJ2-1; clone_size: few; v_call: TRBV29-1; cdr3_nt: TGCAGCGTTGCAGACTTACTCTACAATGAGCAGTTCTTC; cdr3_aa: CSVADLLYNEQFF
d_call: .; j_call: TRBJ1-4; clone_size: .; v_call: TRBV4-1; cdr3_nt: TGCGCCAGCAGCCAAGATTTGGGGGCTTCGGATGAAAAACTGTTTTTT; cdr3_aa: CASSQDLGASDEKLFF
d_call: .; j_call: TRBJ2-4; clone_size: .; v_call: TRBV7-2; cdr3_nt: TGTGCCAGCAGCTTAGAGAGGCTAGCCAAAAACATTCAGTACTTC; cdr3_aa: CASSLERLAKNIQYF
d_call: TRBD1; j_call: TRBJ2-3; clone_size: .; v_call: TRBV11-3; cdr3_nt: TGTGCCAGCAGCGCGGGACAGGGGGCGACAGATACGCAGTATTTT; cdr3_aa: CASSAGQGATDTQYF
d_call: .; j_call: TRBJ2-7; clone_size: .; v_call: TRBV3-1/TRBV3-2; cdr3_nt: TGTGCCAGCAGCCAAGAGGGCATACTAGACTCCTACGAGCAGTACTTC; cdr3_aa: CASSQEGILDSYEQYF
d_call: TRBD2; j_call: TRBJ2-1; clone_size: .; v_call: TRBV5-1; cdr3_nt: TGCGCCAGCAGCTTGACTAGCGGGGGCCCCAATGAGCAGTTCTTC; cdr3_aa: CASSLTSGGPNEQFF
d_call: .; j_call: TRBJ1-3; clone_size: .; v_call: TRBV28; cdr3_nt: TGTGCCAGCAGGCAGGGACAACCTGGAAACACCATATATTTT; cdr3_aa: CASRQGQPGNTIYF
d_call: .; j_call: TRBJ1-1; clone_size: many; v_call: TRBV6-2/TRBV6-3; cdr3_nt: TGTGCCAGCAGTTTACAGGGAATCTACACTGAAGCTTTCTTT; cdr3_aa: CASSLQGIYTEAFF
d_call: TRBD2; j_call: TRBJ2-1; clone_size: .; v_call: TRBV7-2; cdr3_nt: TGTGCCAGCAGCTTAGGACTAGCGGTCCGAGAGCAGTTCTTC; cdr3_aa: CASSLGLAVREQFF
d_call: .; j_call: TRBJ2-7; clone_size: .; v_call: TRBV27; cdr3_nt: TGTGCCAGCAGTTTAGAGTGGCCAGCGGCCAGCTCCTACGAGCAGTACTTC; cdr3_aa: CASSLEWPAASSYEQYF
d_call: TRBD1; j_call: TRBJ1-3; clone_size: .; v_call: TRBV6-5; cdr3_nt: TGTGCCAGCAGTTCGGGACAGGGGGCGACTGGAAACACCATATATTTT; cdr3_aa: CASSSGQGATGNTIYF
d_call: .; j_call: TRBJ2-1; clone_size: few; v_call: TRBV11-2; cdr3_nt: TGTGCCAGCAGACGGCTGGGCAAGGGGCTAGAGGATGAGCAGTTCTTC; cdr3_aa: CASRRLGKGLEDEQFF
d_call: TRBD2; j_call: TRBJ2-1; clone_size: .; v_call: TRBV3-1/TRBV3-2; cdr3_nt: TGTGCCAGCAGCCAAGATGGGCCGCCTAGCGGGAGCCGGGTCTTCTTC; cdr3_aa: CASSQDGPPSGSRVFF
d_call: .; j_call: TRBJ2-1; clone_size: .; v_call: TRBV28; cdr3_nt: TGTGCCAGCAGCACCTCTCCTGGGGGGAACGAGCAGTTCTTC; cdr3_aa: CASSTSPGGNEQFF
d_call: .; j_call: TRBJ1-2; clone_size: .; v_call: TRBV5-1; cdr3_nt: TGCGCCAGCAGACCAACGACGGACTACTATGGCTACACCTTC; cdr3_aa: CASRPTTDYYGYTF
d_call: .; j_call: TRBJ1-2; clone_size: .; v_call: TRBV2; cdr3_nt: TGTGCCAGCAGTCCTGACAGGATCGGCTACACCTTC; cdr3_aa: CASSPDRIGYTF
d_call: .; j_call: TRBJ2-2; clone_size: .; v_call: TRBV6-5; cdr3_nt: TGTGCCAGCAGTTACTCGAACCGGGGTCACACCGGGGAGCTGTTTTTT; cdr3_aa: CASSYSNRGHTGELFF
d_call: .; j_call: TRBJ1-2; clone_size: .; v_call: TRBV28; cdr3_nt: TGTGCCAGCAGTTCGTCCGGCTACACCTTC; cdr3_aa: CASSSSGYTF
d_call: .; j_call: TRBJ2-2; clone_size: .; v_call: TRBV7-9; cdr3_nt: TGTGCCAGCAGCTTAGACGGTACCGGGGAGCTGTTTTTT; cdr3_aa: CASSLDGTGELFF
d_call: TRBD1; j_call: TRBJ1-2; clone_size: .; v_call: TRBV6-5; cdr3_nt: TGTGCCAGCGCAGAACAGGGGATTATGGAAGGCTACACCTTC; cdr3_aa: CASAEQGIMEGYTF
d_call: .; j_call: TRBJ2-1; clone_size: .; v_call: TRBV28; cdr3_nt: TGTGCCAGCAGTTTACCCCTATATGAGCAGTTCTTC; cdr3_aa: CASSLPLYEQFF
d_call: .; j_call: TRBJ2-2; clone_size: .; v_call: TRBV19; cdr3_nt: TGTGCCAGTAATCCGCAAACTAGTCGTGGCGGCGGGGAGCTGTTTTTT; cdr3_aa: CASNPQTSRGGGELFF
d_call: TRBD2; j_call: TRBJ2-3; clone_size: .; v_call: TRBV4-3; cdr3_nt: TGCGCCAGCAGCCAAGATCGCGGGGGATACACAGATACGCAGTATTTT; cdr3_aa: CASSQDRGGYTDTQYF
d_call: TRBD2; j_call: TRBJ2-1; clone_size: .; v_call: TRBV7-2; cdr3_nt: TGTGCCAGCAGCTTAAAGGCGGGAGCGAGGAATGAGCAGTTCTTC; cdr3_aa: CASSLKAGARNEQFF
d_call: .; j_call: TRBJ2-5; clone_size: few; v_call: TRBV3-1/TRBV3-2; cdr3_nt: TGTGCCAGCAGCCAATTGAGGGAGACCCAGTACTTC; cdr3_aa: CASSQLRETQYF
d_call: .; j_call: TRBJ2-5; clone_size: .; v_call: TRBV5-4; cdr3_nt: TGTGCCAGCAGCTTGGCCGCACAGGGTGGGAAAGAGACCCAGTACTTC; cdr3_aa: CASSLAAQGGKETQYF
d_call: TRBD2; j_call: TRBJ2-4; clone_size: once; v_call: TRBV6-5; cdr3_nt: TGTGCCAGCAGAGCGGGAGTTGACCAAAACATTCAGTACTTC; cdr3_aa: CASRAGVDQNIQYF
d_call: TRBD2; j_call: TRBJ2-3; clone_size: .; v_call: TRBV28; cdr3_nt: TGTGCCAGCAGTTTAGGACTAGCGGGTGGAGGGGATACGCAGTATTTT; cdr3_aa: CASSLGLAGGGDTQYF
d_call: .; j_call: TRBJ2-1; clone_size: .; v_call: TRBV6-5; cdr3_nt: TGTGCCAGCATAAGAGTTCCTCGCTACAATGAGCAGTTCTTC; cdr3_aa: CASIRVPRYNEQFF
d_call: .; j_call: TRBJ2-2; clone_size: .; v_call: TRBV28; cdr3_nt: TGTGCCAGCAGCATCGGGGGTAGGACCGGGGAGCTGTTTTTT; cdr3_aa: CASSIGGRTGELFF
d_call: TRBD2; j_call: TRBJ2-1; clone_size: .; v_call: TRBV4-1; cdr3_nt: TGCGCCAGCAGCCAAGACCCCGGGACTAGCGGCGAGCAGTTCTTC; cdr3_aa: CASSQDPGTSGEQFF
d_call: .; j_call: TRBJ2-7; clone_size: once; v_call: TRBV9; cdr3_nt: TGTGCCAGCAGCGTAAATGGGCGGGATGGTTCCTACGAGCAGTACTTC; cdr3_aa: CASSVNGRDGSYEQYF
d_call: .; j_call: TRBJ2-6; clone_size: .; v_call: TRBV4-3; cdr3_nt: TGCGCCAGCAGCCAAGATTCGACAGGAGAGAACTCTGGGGCCAACGTCCTGACTTTC; cdr3_aa: CASSQDSTGENSGANVLTF
d_call: .; j_call: TRBJ1-5; clone_size: few; v_call: TRBV29-1; cdr3_nt: TGCAGCGTTGGACCTAACGTGGACAGCCAGGGAGAAGCCGATCAGCCCCAGCATTTT; cdr3_aa: CSVGPNVDSQGEADQPQHF
d_call: .; j_call: TRBJ2-7; clone_size: .; v_call: TRBV28; cdr3_nt: TGTGCCAGCAAGCCCGGACACAACTACGAGCAGTACTTC; cdr3_aa: CASKPGHNYEQYF